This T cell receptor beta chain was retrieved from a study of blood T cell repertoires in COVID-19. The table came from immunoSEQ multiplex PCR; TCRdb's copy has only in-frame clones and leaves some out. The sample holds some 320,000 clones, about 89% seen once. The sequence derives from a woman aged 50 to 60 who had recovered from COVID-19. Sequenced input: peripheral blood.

The CDR3 loop reads CASSSGTGFSPLHF. CDR3 bases: TGTGCCAGCAGCTCCGGGACAGGATTTTCACCCCTCCACTTT. The V call is TRBV27, the J call TRBJ1-6, with TRBD1 identical over 8 bases. The CDR3 has 14 amino acids. CDR1 is MNHEY, CDR2 SMNVEV, per germline (reference sequence). V dropped 6 bases and J dropped 9; count of bases not matched to a gene: 7.